This T cell receptor beta chain was sequenced in a study of CD4 T cells in relation to SARS-CoV-2 and coronaviruses. Study-level results: In roughly 61% of donors, memory CD4+ clonotypes crossrecognized SARS-CoV-2 and at least one common cold coronavirus spike. Culture-expanded clones reflect memory recall rather than primary priming during culture.

V lost 2 bases, J lost 7 bases, and 15 bases lay in between. Germline assignment: CDR1 MNHNS and CDR2 SASEGT. The CDR3 has 14 amino acids. The unexposed donors gave CD4+ T cells in about 2011-2019, prior to COVID-19. Assay used: immunoSEQ multiplex PCR; TCRdb lists only in-frame clones, some missing. Found here are some 70,000 clones, more than 80% of them singletons; the top ten hold approximately 0.25%. With respect to this clone: Its antigen is unknown.

The V call is TRBV6-1, the J call TRBJ2-7; no definite D call. The sequence was collected from a human donor in good health. The specimen sequenced was naive CD4+ T cells from PBMCs. The sample's subset: naive CD4+ T cells isolated by negative enrichment. The CDR3 sequence: CASSELQQGLEQYF. The DNA of the CDR3 is TGTGCCAGCAGTGAATTACAGCAAGGGCTGGAGCAGTACTTC.